A selection of T cell receptor beta chains follows, all from one sample in a study of response to subunit inactivated influenza vaccine. TCRdb re-called the RT-PCR reads through MiXCR, storing one row per CDR3 protein. The data contain 500,000 or so distinct CDR3 sequences, more than 15% of them seen just once; the ten biggest clones take up roughly 3%. The sequenced sample was CD4+ T cells sorted from PBMCs, obtained less than 30 months after vaccination. The receptors originated from a man in his fifties or sixties who received an inactivated influenza vaccine. CDR3s include the opening cysteine and the closing phenylalanine or tryptophan. D genes are given only for firm matches. Some rows have no size entry. The others give once, few or many, or a class for an expanded clone.

clone_size	v_call	j_call	d_call	cdr3_nt	cdr3_aa
NA	TRBV5-1	TRBJ2-7	NA	TGCGCCAGCAGCTCCGGGCCAGAGTCCTACGAGCAGTACTTC	CASSSGPESYEQYF
few	TRBV7-3	TRBJ2-3	TRBD1	TGTGCCAGCAGCGAGGGACAGATCACAGATACGCAGTATTTT	CASSEGQITDTQYF
NA	TRBV15	TRBJ2-3	NA	TGTGCCACCAGCAGCTTCGGGGGTCGTGGGCCGGCAGATACGCAGTATTTT	CATSSFGGRGPADTQYF
many	TRBV30	TRBJ1-5	NA	TGTGCCTGGAGTGTAGCAGGGATGGGCAATCAGCCCCAGCATTTT	CAWSVAGMGNQPQHF
NA	TRBV7-9	TRBJ1-1	NA	TGTGCCAGCAGCTTAGTCGGCGCAAGTGAAGCTTTCTTT	CASSLVGASEAFF
few	TRBV10-2	TRBJ2-2	NA	TGCGCCACCCGAGGAGGGGGTAACACCGGGGAGCTGTTTTTT	CATRGGGNTGELFF
few	TRBV7-2	TRBJ2-5	NA	TGTGCCAGCAGCTTATTCAGCGGGTCTCAAGAGACCCAGTACTTC	CASSLFSGSQETQYF
NA	TRBV20-1	TRBJ1-6	NA	TGCAGTGCTGCCCGGGACAACTATAATTCACCCCTCCACTTT	CSAARDNYNSPLHF
few	TRBV5-1	TRBJ2-7	NA	TGCGCCAGCAGCTCTGCTCAGGTCCCCTACTCCTACGAGCAGTACTTC	CASSSAQVPYSYEQYF
few	TRBV27	TRBJ2-1	NA	TGTGCCAGCAGGTCGGGTTTTGGGCTCGGTGAGCAGTTCTTC	CASRSGFGLGEQFF
NA	TRBV4-2	TRBJ2-5	NA	TGTGCCAGCAGCCAAGATTGGCCGTACCAAGAGACCCAGTACTTC	CASSQDWPYQETQYF
few	TRBV20-1	TRBJ2-6	TRBD1	TGCAGTGCGGTGGACAGGCTTGGGGCCAACGTCCTGACTTTC	CSAVDRLGANVLTF
NA	TRBV12-3/TRBV12-4	TRBJ2-1	TRBD2	TGTGCCAGCAGCGTTAGCGGGGGGGGTCGAAATGAGCAGTTCTTC	CASSVSGGGRNEQFF
many	TRBV29-1	TRBJ1-1	NA	TGCAGCGTTGTTCTTGGGGAAGCTTTCTTT	CSVVLGEAFF
NA	TRBV9	TRBJ1-2	NA	TGTGCCAGCAGCGTAGAAACAGGGCTCGGCTACACCTTC	CASSVETGLGYTF
NA	TRBV20-1	TRBJ2-7	NA	TGCAGTGCAAGTTCCAGGGAGCGCGTCTACGAGCAGTACTTC	CSASSRERVYEQYF
NA	TRBV19	TRBJ2-2	NA	TGTGCCAGCCGGGACTTAGCGAACACCGGGGAGCTGTTTTTT	CASRDLANTGELFF
once	TRBV2	TRBJ2-5	NA	TGTGCCAGCAGTGGGACTAATCAAGAGACCCAGTACTTC	CASSGTNQETQYF
NA	TRBV20-1	TRBJ2-1	TRBD2	TGCAGTGCGATAGATCCGGGACTAGCGGGTCTAAGCTCCTACAATGAGCAGTTCTTC	CSAIDPGLAGLSSYNEQFF
NA	TRBV5-1	TRBJ2-3	NA	TGCGCCAGCAGCTTGTCGGTTACAGTCACAGATACGCAGTATTTT	CASSLSVTVTDTQYF
NA	TRBV5-6	TRBJ1-2	NA	TGTGCCAGCAGCTCGGCGGGGGGACCTAACTATGGCTACACCTTC	CASSSAGGPNYGYTF
NA	TRBV12-3/TRBV12-4	TRBJ2-2	TRBD1	TGTGCCAGCAGTTTTTCCCGGACAGGGGTCAACACCGGGGAGCTGTTTTTT	CASSFSRTGVNTGELFF
NA	TRBV15	TRBJ2-1	TRBD2	TGTGCCACCAGCACCCAGAGGCTAGCGGGGGGGAAGCAGTTCTTC	CATSTQRLAGGKQFF
NA	TRBV4-3	TRBJ2-3	NA	TGCGCCAGCAGCCAAGGCAACGGCGTTCTTAGCACAGATACGCAGTATTTT	CASSQGNGVLSTDTQYF
NA	TRBV29-1	TRBJ2-1	TRBD2	TGCAGCGTTCCGGGAGCGGGAGGCCGGGGCTCCTACAATGAGCAGTTCTTC	CSVPGAGGRGSYNEQFF
NA	TRBV11-2	TRBJ2-1	NA	TGTGCCAGCAGCCCCCGGAGTTGGGGACCTACCAAGGGCTACAATGAGCAGTTCTTC	CASSPRSWGPTKGYNEQFF
NA	TRBV7-9	TRBJ1-1	NA	TGTGCCAGCAGCCCCATAGGGGCGACACCCGAAGCTTTCTTT	CASSPIGATPEAFF
NA	TRBV16	TRBJ2-1	NA	TGTGCCAGCAGCCGCTTTCCTACTTACAATGAGCAGTTCTTC	CASSRFPTYNEQFF
few	TRBV5-1	TRBJ2-1	NA	TGCGCCAGCAGCCCCCCACGTGGGGGGCTCAATGAGCAGTTCTTC	CASSPPRGGLNEQFF
few	TRBV5-1	TRBJ2-3	NA	TGCGCCAGCAGGGACAGCCTTACGCAGTATTTT	CASRDSLTQYF
few	TRBV7-2	TRBJ1-6	TRBD1	TGTGCCAGCAGCCAGGGGGGACAGTCTTCACCCCTCCACTTT	CASSQGGQSSPLHF
many	TRBV5-1	TRBJ2-7	NA	TGCGCCAGCAGCTTTGGAGGGAGTGGCTACGAGCAGTACTTC	CASSFGGSGYEQYF